This TCR beta chain was documented in a study of identical twins (dated by TCRdb to 2016 to 2017). In the study overall: To test whether fetal clonotypes persist, this study deep-sequenced TCR alpha and beta repertoires from monozygotic twins, from unrelated adults of various ages, and from cord blood. Replicate twin experiments were performed at different times using different library preparation protocols to rule out contamination. Study-wide findings and limitations: Because the same donors could not be followed over many years, conclusions were based on cross-sectional statistical analysis. Compared with coincidental sharing between unrelated individuals, out-of-frame TCR alpha sequences shared between twins showed an excess of sequences with low generation probability. Recombination models systematically underestimated out-of-frame TCR alpha sharing in monozygotic twins but agreed with sharing between unrelated individuals. Invariant T cells such as MAIT and iNKT could partly confound zero-insertion analyses, although diverse VJ usage argued against such confounding for most clonotypes. Fewer insertions were carried by abundant cord blood beta clonotypes, a similar but weaker trend appeared in young adult naive repertoires, and no such trend appeared in memory repertoires. A weaker excess of twin sharing was found in beta out-of-frame sequences because the signal-to-noise ratio was lowered by fewer shared sequences.

This clonotype was observed a handful of times. The specificity of this receptor is unknown. One base away there is no much larger clone; base qualities are not given. Libraries were made using 5' RACE. Instrument on record: Illumina HiSeq 2000. Template switching introduced a universal primer binding site; the final cDNA contained a unique molecular identifier, enabling accurate counting of TCR cDNA molecules. Specific primers in the conserved constant-segment region were used to synthesize first-strand cDNA for the TCR alpha and beta chains. To control for contamination, each cDNA library was double barcoded with a SMART-Mk sample barcode plus Illumina barcodes. TruSeq adapter sequences along with Illumina sample barcodes were introduced in two successive PCR steps. TCR alpha and beta cDNA libraries were sequenced on the Illumina HiSeq platform with custom primers. The original pipeline was this. Raw reads were processed with MiGEC to extract unique molecular identifiers, and MiXCR was used to determine CDR3 positions. For each individual, recombination models were inferred using an EM algorithm with the repgenHMM and IGoR tools. Shared clonotypes were analyzed with the tcR package in R, and sharing was normalized by the product of cloneset sizes. To study raw recombination free of thymic and clonal selection effects, out-of-frame nonproductive sequences were analyzed. TCRdb ran its own pipeline on the public reads, namely fastp trimming at Q25 and MiXCR clone calling, and kept in-frame beta chains. All rows with the same CDR3 protein become a single entry with the most common DNA and genes. What appears here as the V and J calls and clone size reflects TCRdb's work, not the paper's. A total of some 210,000 distinct CDR3 sequences appear in this sample, roughly 15% of them only once. The ten most abundant clones make up 35% to 50% of the sample.

All donors were healthy Caucasians. Three pairs of female monozygotic twins, all aged about 18 to 30 years, were included in the twin cohort. Positive isolation kits from Invitrogen were used to isolate the CD4+ and CD8+ T cell populations. This sample was also put to use in a study of T cells expressing NK-cell markers. In that second paper, the authors write: Three sorted T-cell subsets (CD3+CD56+NKG2C+, CD3+CD56+NKG2C- and CD3+CD56-NKG2C+) from roughly eight donors had their TCR beta-chain repertoires profiled. Of the eight sequenced donors, seven were found to be HCMV-seropositive and one was found to be HCMV-seronegative. To restrict sorting to alphabetaTCR-expressing T cells, an anti-gammadeltaTCR antibody was added in several experiments. In over five donors, the dominant CD3+CD56+NKG2C+ clonotypes were found to rank among the top 10 CD8+ clonotypes and to make up roughly 1.0-7.0% of CD8+ T cells. Those dominant clonotypes were again the most abundant among CD3+CD56-NKG2C+ cells in a handful of donors, at about 28.3-60.1%. Whether the expanded NKG2C-expressing T cell clones were specific for HCMV antigens remained unclear. All eight donors whose samples were sequenced were randomly selected healthy volunteers, three of them men and five women. HCMV serostatus was determined by detecting HCMV-specific IgG in serum with a commercial ELISA kit. MIGEC handled demultiplexing of the reads and grouping by UMI, while MiTCR was used to assemble and quantify clonotypes. To remove erroneous sequences, TCR cDNA sequences were retained only when supported by two or more reads. The tcR package was used for downstream repertoire analysis, and clonotypes were matched across fractions by CDR3 nucleotide sequence plus V segment. VDJmatch was used to annotate antigen specificity against VDJdb, with one amino acid substitution in CDR3 allowed.

This TCR was sampled from a woman under 30 in good health. The material sequenced was CD8+ T cells sorted from blood.

The sequenced DNA: TGCGCCAGCAGGGGACTAGGCCTCACAGATACGCAGTATTTT. Its protein reads: CASRGLGLTDTQYF. The rearrangement combines TRBV4-1 with TRBJ2-3, with 8 bases aligning to TRBD2. The germline V gene specifies MGHRA as CDR1 and YSYEKL as CDR2. The CDR3 spans 14 residues, from the cysteine through the phenylalanine. Only CDR3 DNA remains: 42 bases, in frame from the first base. Trimming takes 6 bases off V and 2 bases off J; junction bases not matched to a gene: 4.